The rows below give T cell receptor beta chains drawn from one sample of a study of T cell repertoires in cytomegalovirus infection. TCRdb called the reads again in MiXCR, with one record for every CDR3 protein. The table has a few hundred thousand distinct CDR3 sequences, around a tenth seen once. The sequenced sample was PBMCs. The receptors were gathered from a human donor in good health (CMV status not recorded). Some clones in this sample may be carry-over from other donors' samples. CDR3s leave out the opening cysteine and the closing phenylalanine or tryptophan. Fields, in order: clone size, V gene, J gene, CDR3 protein. Rows may omit the clone size; those that give it use once, few, many or a size class.

clone size: many
V gene: TRBV7-2
J gene: TRBJ2-5
CDR3 protein: ASTPDRGGETQY

clone size: many
V gene: TRBV7-2
J gene: TRBJ1-5
CDR3 protein: ASSLQSNQPQH

clone size: many
V gene: TRBV11-1
J gene: TRBJ2-3
CDR3 protein: ASSLAGFRPESGDTQY

clone size: few
V gene: TRBV5-1
J gene: TRBJ2-7
CDR3 protein: ASSLGTLSYEQY

clone size: few
V gene: TRBV6-2/TRBV6-3
J gene: TRBJ1-2
CDR3 protein: ASSNPGGALYGYT

clone size: .
V gene: TRBV6-1
J gene: TRBJ2-1
CDR3 protein: ASSDQRGATNEQF

clone size: few
V gene: TRBV5-4
J gene: TRBJ2-7
CDR3 protein: ASSIGQTDEQY

clone size: .
V gene: TRBV7-9
J gene: TRBJ2-3
CDR3 protein: ASSPGTSGGLRDTQY

clone size: .
V gene: TRBV27
J gene: TRBJ2-7
CDR3 protein: ASSSLPTGDEQY

clone size: .
V gene: TRBV7-8
J gene: TRBJ2-1
CDR3 protein: ASSWRGGSDEQF

clone size: .
V gene: TRBV20-1
J gene: TRBJ1-5
CDR3 protein: SATTGHPNQPQH

clone size: many
V gene: TRBV7-2
J gene: TRBJ2-6
CDR3 protein: ASSLMSSGANVLT

clone size: .
V gene: TRBV7-6
J gene: TRBJ2-1
CDR3 protein: ATAGIAGGGGEQF

clone size: .
V gene: TRBV29-1
J gene: TRBJ1-2
CDR3 protein: SVVTVRDGYT

clone size: many
V gene: TRBV6-5
J gene: TRBJ2-7
CDR3 protein: ASSYSDRGSYEQY

clone size: many
V gene: TRBV11-2
J gene: TRBJ2-2
CDR3 protein: ASRPGSWTANTGELF